This T cell receptor beta chain was retrieved from a study of cytomegalovirus exposure and HLA in healthy donors. J gave up 10 bases and V 5 bases, and 10 bases lay outside the gene matches. Germline CDR1 reads MNHEY; CDR2 reads SVGAGI. The CDR3 is 14 amino acids. Regarding this clone: Its specificity is unknown.

Libraries were prepared by immunoSEQ multiplex PCR; TCRdb keeps only in-frame clonotypes and omits some of them. The sample consists of a few hundred thousand clones, just over 85% of them appearing once. The study, taken as a whole, reports: The classifier reportedly diagnosed cytomegalovirus status with high sensitivity and specificity. Through in vitro validation, a few CMV-associated chains were shown to be specific for CMV antigens. Most TCR sequences proved rare, with some public TCRs found in many donors.

Sequencing used PBMCs. The V call is TRBV6-5, the J call TRBJ1-5, with 8 bases lining up with TRBD1. This clonotype was sampled from a woman aged 18-30 years in good health and CMV-seronegative. CDR3 in amino acids: CASSRDRSTGPQHF. The CDR3 region has the DNA TGTGCCAGCAGTCGGGACAGGTCGACTGGACCCCAGCATTTT.